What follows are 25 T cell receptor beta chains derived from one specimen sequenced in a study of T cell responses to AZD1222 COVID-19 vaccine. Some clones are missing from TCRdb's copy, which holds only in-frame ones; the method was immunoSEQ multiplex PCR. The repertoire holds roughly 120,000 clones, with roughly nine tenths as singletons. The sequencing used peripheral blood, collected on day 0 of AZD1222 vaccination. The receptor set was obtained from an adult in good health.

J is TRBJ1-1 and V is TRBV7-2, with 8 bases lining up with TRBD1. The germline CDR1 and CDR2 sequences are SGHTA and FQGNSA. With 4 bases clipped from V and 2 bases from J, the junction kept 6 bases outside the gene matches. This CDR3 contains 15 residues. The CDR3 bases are TGTGCCAGCAGCTCAGACAGGGGCCGTAACACTGAAGCTTTCTTT. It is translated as CASSSDRGRNTEAFF.

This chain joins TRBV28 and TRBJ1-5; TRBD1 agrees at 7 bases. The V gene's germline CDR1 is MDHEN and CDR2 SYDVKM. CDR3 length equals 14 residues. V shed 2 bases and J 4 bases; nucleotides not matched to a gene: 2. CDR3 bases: TGTGCCAGCAGTTTAGCCAGGGGGAATCAGCCCCAGCATTTT. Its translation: CASSLARGNQPQHF.

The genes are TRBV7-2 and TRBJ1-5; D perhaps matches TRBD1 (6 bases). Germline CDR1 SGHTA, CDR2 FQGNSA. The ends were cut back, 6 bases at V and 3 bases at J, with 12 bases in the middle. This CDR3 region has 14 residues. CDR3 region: CASSDWDINQPQHF. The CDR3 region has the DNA TGTGCCAGCAGTGACTGGGACATCAATCAGCCCCAGCATTTT.

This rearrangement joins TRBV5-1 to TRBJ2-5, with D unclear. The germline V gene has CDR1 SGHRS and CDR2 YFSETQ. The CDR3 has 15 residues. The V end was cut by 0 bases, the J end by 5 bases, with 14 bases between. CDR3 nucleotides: TGCGCCAGCAGCTTGGAATCCCCTGGTGGGGAGACCCAGTACTTC. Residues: CASSLESPGGETQYF.

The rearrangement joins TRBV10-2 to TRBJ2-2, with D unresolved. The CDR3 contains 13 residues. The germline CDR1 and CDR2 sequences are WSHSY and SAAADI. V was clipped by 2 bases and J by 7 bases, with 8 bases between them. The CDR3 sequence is CASSEARNGELFF. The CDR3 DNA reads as TGCGCCAGCAGTGAGGCCCGTAACGGGGAGCTGTTTTTT.

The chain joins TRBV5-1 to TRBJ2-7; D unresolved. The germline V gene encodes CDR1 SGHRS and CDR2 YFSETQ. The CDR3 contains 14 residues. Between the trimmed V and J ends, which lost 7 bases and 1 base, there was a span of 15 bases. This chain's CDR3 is CASPSWNGSYEQYF. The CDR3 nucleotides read TGCGCCAGCCCCTCGTGGAACGGATCCTACGAGCAGTACTTC.

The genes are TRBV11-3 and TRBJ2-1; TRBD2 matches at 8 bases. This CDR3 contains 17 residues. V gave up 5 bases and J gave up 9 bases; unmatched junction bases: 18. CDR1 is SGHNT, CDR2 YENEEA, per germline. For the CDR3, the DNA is TGTGCCAGCAGCCCCCGGAGCGGGGGCATCCTGGGGGGTGAGCAGTTCTTC. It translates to CASSPRSGGILGGEQFF.

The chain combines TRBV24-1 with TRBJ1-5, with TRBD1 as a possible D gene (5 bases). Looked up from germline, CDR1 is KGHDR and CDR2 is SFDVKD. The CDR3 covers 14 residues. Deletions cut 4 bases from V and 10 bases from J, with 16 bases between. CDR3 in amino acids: CATSDSGAVGPQHF. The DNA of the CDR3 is TGTGCCACCAGTGACTCCGGGGCTGTGGGTCCCCAGCATTTT.

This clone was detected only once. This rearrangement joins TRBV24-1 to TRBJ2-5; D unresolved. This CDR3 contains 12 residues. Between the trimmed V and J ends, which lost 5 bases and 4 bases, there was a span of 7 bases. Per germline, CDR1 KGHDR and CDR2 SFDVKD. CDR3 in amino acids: CATSAVGETQYF. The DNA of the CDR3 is TGTGCCACCAGTGCAGTCGGAGAGACCCAGTACTTC.

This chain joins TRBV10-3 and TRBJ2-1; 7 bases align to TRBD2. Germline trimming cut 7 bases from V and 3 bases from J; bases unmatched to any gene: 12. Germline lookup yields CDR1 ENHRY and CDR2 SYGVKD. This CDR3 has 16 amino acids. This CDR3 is CAITSSGEGSYNEQFF. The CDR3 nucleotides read TGTGCCATCACTTCGTCGGGGGAGGGGAGCTACAATGAGCAGTTCTTC.

Written as DNA, the CDR3 is TGTGCCAGCAGTTCGGGTGCGGGTTGGTCCTACAATGAGCAGTTCTTC. Protein sequence: CASSSGAGWSYNEQFF. The chain uses TRBV27 and TRBJ2-1, with TRBD2 as a possible D gene (5 bases). The germline V and J ends were trimmed by 4 bases and 1 base, with 14 bases remaining between them. Germline V gene lookup returns CDR1 MNHEY and CDR2 SMNVEV (reference sequence). CDR3 length: 16 amino acids.

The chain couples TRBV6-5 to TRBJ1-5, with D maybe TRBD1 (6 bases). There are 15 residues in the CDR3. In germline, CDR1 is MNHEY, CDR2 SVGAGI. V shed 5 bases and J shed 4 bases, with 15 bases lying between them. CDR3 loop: CASSPTGNSNQPQHF. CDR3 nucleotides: TGTGCCAGCAGTCCCACAGGGAATTCTAATCAGCCCCAGCATTTT.

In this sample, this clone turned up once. The CDR3 DNA reads as TGCGCCAGCAGCTTGGTGGGACTATCCCCAGATACGCAGTATTTT. Translating it yields CASSLVGLSPDTQYF. V is TRBV5-1 and J is TRBJ2-3, with 7 bases identical to TRBD2. Germline assignment: CDR1 SGHRS and CDR2 YFSETQ. This CDR3 spans 15 amino acids. J was trimmed by 4 bases and V by 0 bases; bases with no gene match: 5.

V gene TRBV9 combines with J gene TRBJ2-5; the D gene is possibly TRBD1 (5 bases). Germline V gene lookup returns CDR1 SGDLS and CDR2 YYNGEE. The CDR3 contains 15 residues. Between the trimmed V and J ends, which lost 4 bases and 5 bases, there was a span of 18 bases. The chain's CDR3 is CASSNRSGWRETQYF. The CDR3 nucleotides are TGTGCCAGCAGCAATCGTTCAGGGTGGCGCGAGACCCAGTACTTC.

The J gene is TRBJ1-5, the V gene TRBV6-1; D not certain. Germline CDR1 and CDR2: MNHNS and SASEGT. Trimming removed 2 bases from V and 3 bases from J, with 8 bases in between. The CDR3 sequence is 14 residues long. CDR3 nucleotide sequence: TGTGCCAGCAGTGAAACACACACCAATCAGCCCCAGCATTTT. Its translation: CASSETHTNQPQHF.

DNA for the CDR3: TGTGCCAGAAGCGGACAGATCTTTAACTATGGCTACACCTTC. It yields the protein CARSGQIFNYGYTF. The chain combines TRBV7-5 with TRBJ1-2; the table's D gene call, TRBD1, was not cross checked with the DNA. TRBV7-5 is a recognized pseudogene. The CDR3 has 14 residues.

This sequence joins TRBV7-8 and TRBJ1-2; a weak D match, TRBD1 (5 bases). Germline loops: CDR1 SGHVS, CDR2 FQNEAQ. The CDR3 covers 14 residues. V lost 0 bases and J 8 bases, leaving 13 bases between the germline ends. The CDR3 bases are TGTGCCAGCAGCTTAGCGGGGGTGCAAAGGGGCTACACCTTC. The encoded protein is CASSLAGVQRGYTF.

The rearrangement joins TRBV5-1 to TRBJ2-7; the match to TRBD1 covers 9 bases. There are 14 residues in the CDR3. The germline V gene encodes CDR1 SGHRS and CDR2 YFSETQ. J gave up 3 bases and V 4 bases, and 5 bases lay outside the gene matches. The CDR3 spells CASSVGQGLYEQYF. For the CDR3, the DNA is TGCGCCAGCAGCGTTGGACAGGGGCTCTACGAGCAGTACTTC.

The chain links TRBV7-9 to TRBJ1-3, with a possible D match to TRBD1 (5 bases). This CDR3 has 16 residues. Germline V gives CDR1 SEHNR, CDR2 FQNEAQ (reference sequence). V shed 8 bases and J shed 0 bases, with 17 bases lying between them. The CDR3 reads CASHMGGIPSGNTIYF. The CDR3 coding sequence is TGTGCCAGCCATATGGGGGGGATCCCCTCTGGAAACACCATATATTTT.

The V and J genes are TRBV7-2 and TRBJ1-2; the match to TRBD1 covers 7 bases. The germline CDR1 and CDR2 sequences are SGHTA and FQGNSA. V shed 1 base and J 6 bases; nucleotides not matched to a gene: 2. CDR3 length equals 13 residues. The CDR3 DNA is TGTGCCAGCAGCTTAGGTACAGGGGATGGCTACACCTTC. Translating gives CASSLGTGDGYTF.

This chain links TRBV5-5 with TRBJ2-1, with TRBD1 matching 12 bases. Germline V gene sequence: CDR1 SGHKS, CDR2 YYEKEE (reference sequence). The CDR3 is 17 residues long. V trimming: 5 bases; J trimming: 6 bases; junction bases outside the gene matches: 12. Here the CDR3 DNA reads TGTGCCAGCAGACACCCGGGACAGGGGGCTTTACCCAATGAGCAGTTCTTC. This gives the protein CASRHPGQGALPNEQFF.

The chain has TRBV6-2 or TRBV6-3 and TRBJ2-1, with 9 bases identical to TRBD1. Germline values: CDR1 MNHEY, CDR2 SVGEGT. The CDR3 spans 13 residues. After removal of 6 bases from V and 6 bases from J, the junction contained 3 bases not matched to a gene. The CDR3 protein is CASSETGGNEQFF. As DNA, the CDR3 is TGTGCCAGCAGCGAGACAGGGGGCAATGAGCAGTTCTTC.

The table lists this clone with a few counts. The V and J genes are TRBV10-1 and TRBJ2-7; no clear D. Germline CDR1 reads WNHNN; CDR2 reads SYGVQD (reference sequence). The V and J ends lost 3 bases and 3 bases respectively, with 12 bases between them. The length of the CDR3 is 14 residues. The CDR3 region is CASSDGWKLYEQYF. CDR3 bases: TGCGCCAGCAGTGATGGCTGGAAACTCTACGAGCAGTACTTC.

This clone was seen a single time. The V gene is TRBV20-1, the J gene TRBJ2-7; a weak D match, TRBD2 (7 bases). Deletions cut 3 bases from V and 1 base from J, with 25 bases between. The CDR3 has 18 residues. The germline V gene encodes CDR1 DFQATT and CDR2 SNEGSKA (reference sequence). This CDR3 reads CSASNTGGASFSSYEQYF. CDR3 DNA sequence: TGCAGTGCTAGTAATACTGGGGGGGCCTCGTTCTCGTCCTACGAGCAGTACTTC.

The CDR3 bases are TGTGCCAGCAGTTACCATAAGAACACTGAAGCTTTCTTT. The encoded protein is CASSYHKNTEAFF. The chain combines TRBV6-8 with TRBJ1-1; D is unclear. Trimming removed 2 bases at V and 1 base at J, with 5 bases between. Germline V gives CDR1 MNHGY, CDR2 SAAAGT. The CDR3 length is 13 residues.